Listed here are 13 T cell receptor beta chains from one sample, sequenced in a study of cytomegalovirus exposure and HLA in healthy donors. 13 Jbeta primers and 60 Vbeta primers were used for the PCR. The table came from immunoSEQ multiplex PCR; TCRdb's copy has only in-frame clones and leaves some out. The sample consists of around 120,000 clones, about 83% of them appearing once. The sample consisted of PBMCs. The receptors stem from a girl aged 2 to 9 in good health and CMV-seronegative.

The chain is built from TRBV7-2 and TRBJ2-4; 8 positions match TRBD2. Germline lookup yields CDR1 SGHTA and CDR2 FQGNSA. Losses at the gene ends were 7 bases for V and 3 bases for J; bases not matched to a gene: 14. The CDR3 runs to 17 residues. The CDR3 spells CASNPQAGGLIKNIQYF. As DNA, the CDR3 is TGTGCCAGCAACCCGCAGGCGGGGGGACTTATCAAAAACATTCAGTACTTC.

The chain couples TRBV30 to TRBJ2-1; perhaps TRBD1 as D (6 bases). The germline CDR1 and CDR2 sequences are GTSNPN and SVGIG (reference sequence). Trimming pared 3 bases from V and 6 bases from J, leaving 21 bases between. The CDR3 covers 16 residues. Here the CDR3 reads CAWSTIVFARGNEQFF. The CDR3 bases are TGTGCCTGGAGCACAATTGTGTTCGCCAGGGGCAATGAGCAGTTCTTC.

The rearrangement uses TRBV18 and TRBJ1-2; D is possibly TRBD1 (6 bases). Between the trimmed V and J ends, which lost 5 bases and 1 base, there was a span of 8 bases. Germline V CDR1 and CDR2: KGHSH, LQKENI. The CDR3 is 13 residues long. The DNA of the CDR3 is TGTGCCAGCTCATCGGACAGTAACTATGGCTACACCTTC. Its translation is CASSSDSNYGYTF.

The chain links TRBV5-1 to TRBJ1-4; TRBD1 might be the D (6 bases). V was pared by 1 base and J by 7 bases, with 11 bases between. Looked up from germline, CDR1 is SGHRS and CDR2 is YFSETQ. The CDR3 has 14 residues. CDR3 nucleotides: TGCGCCAGCAGCTTGCAGGGGTTGTTTGAAAAACTGTTTTTT. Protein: CASSLQGLFEKLFF.

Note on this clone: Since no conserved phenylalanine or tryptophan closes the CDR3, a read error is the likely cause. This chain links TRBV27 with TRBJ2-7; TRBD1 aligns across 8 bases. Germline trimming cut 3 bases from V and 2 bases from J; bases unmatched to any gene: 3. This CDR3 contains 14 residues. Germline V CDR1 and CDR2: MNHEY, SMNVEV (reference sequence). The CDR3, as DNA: TGTGCCAGCAGTTTCGGCAGGGGGCCCTACGAGCAGTACCTC. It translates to CASSFGRGPYEQYL.

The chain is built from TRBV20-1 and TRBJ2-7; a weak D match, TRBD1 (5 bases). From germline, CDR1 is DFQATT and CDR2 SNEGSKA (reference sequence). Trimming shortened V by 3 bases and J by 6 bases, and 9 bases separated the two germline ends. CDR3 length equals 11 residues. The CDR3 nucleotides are TGCAGTGCTAGCCCAGGGCCCGAGCAGTACTTC. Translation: CSASPGPEQYF.

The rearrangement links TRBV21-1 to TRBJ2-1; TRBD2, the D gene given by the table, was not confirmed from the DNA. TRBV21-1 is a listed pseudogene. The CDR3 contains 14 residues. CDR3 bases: TGTGCCAGCAGCAAAGCTGGGAGGTCCAATGAGCAGTTCTTC. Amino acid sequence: CASSKAGRSNEQFF.

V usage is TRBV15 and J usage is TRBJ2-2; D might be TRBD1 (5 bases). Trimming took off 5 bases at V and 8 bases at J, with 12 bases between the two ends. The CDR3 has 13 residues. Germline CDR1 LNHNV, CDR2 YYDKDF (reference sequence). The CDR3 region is CATSPRQTGELFF. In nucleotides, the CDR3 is TGTGCCACCAGCCCGAGACAGACTGGGGAGCTGTTTTTT.

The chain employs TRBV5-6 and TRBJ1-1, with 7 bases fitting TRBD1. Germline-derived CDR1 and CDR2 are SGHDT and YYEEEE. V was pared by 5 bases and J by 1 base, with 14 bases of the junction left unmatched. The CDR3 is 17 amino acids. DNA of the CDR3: TGTGCCAGCAGGGATGGTGGCCAGGGGGGACGGAACACTGAAGCTTTCTTT. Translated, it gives CASRDGGQGGRNTEAFF.

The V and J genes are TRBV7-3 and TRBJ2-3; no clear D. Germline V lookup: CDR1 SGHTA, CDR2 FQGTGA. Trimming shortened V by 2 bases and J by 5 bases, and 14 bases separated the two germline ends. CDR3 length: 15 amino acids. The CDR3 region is CASSLGRGRGDTQYF. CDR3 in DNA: TGTGCCAGCAGCTTAGGAAGAGGCAGAGGAGATACGCAGTATTTT.

CDR3 amino acids: CASSQDSGTYEQYF. The CDR3 DNA sequence: TGCGCCAGCAGCCAAGATAGCGGGACCTACGAGCAGTACTTC. The V and J genes are TRBV4-3 and TRBJ2-5; the match to TRBD2 covers 8 bases. The J call may not be correct, given that the DNA end is closer to TRBJ2-7. Germline values: CDR1 LGHNA, CDR2 YSLEER. The CDR3 loop spans 14 amino acids.

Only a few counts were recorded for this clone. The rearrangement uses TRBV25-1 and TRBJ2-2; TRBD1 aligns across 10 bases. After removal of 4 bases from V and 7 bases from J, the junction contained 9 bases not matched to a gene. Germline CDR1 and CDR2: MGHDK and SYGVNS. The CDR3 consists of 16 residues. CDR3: CASSAPWDRGDGELFF. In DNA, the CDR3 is TGTGCCAGCAGTGCGCCGTGGGACAGGGGAGACGGGGAGCTGTTTTTT. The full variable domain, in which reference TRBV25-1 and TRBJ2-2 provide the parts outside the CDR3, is EADIYQTPRYLVIGTGKKITLECSQTMGHDKMYWYQQDPGMELHLIHYSYGVNSTEKGDLSSESTVSRIRTEHFPLTLESARPSHTSQYLCASSAPWDRGDGELFFGEGSRLTVL.

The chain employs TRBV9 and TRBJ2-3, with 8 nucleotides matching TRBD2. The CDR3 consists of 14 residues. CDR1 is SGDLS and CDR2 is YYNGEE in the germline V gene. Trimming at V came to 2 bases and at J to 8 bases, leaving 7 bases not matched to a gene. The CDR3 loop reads CASSVETSVSTQYF. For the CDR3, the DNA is TGTGCCAGCAGCGTGGAGACTAGCGTTAGTACGCAGTATTTT.